Listed here are 21 T cell receptor beta chains from one sample, sequenced in a study of cytomegalovirus exposure and HLA in healthy donors. The PCR employed 60 Vbeta primers together with 13 Jbeta primers. The assay was immunoSEQ multiplex PCR, and TCRdb's table has in-frame clones only and misses some. Of 110,000 to 150,000 clones in the sample, roughly 80% were seen once. The sample taken for sequencing was PBMCs. These receptors all come from a man aged 35-49 years in good health and CMV-seronegative.

The chain carries TRBV5-1 and TRBJ2-7; possible D gene TRBD1, 7 bases. The CDR3 is 18 amino acids. Germline CDR1 and CDR2: SGHRS and YFSETQ. The ends were cut back, 4 bases at V and 0 bases at J, with 23 bases in the middle. CDR3 in amino acids: CASSARDSLLSPSYEQYF. CDR3 sequence (DNA): TGCGCCAGCAGCGCGCGGGACAGCTTACTCTCACCCTCCTACGAGCAGTACTTC. Supplemented by reference TRBV5-1 and TRBJ2-7, the full variable domain reads KAGVTQTPRYLIKTRGQQVTLSCSPISGHRSVSWYQQTPGQGLQFLFEYFSETQRNKGNFPGRFSGRQFSNSRSEMNVSTLELGDSALYLCASSARDSLLSPSYEQYFGPGTRLTVT.

The chain uses TRBV2 and TRBJ1-6, with D hard to call. The germline CDR1 and CDR2 sequences are SNHLY and FYNNEI. Trimming shortened V by 5 bases and J by 14 bases, and 13 bases separated the two germline ends. This CDR3 spans 12 amino acids. The CDR3 DNA follows: TGTGCCAGCAGTAGCGGGGTGTTGGCCCTCCACTTT. Residues: CASSSGVLALHF.

This chain joins TRBV7-2 and TRBJ2-3; tentatively, D is TRBD2 (6 bases). Germline CDR1 is SGHTA and CDR2 is FQGNSA. The CDR3 is 15 residues long. With 2 bases removed from V and 2 bases from J, the gap between germline ends came to 11 bases. CDR3 in DNA: TGTGCCAGCAGCTTAACCGGGACTCACACAGATACGCAGTATTTT. Translation: CASSLTGTHTDTQYF.

This chain connects TRBV9 to TRBJ1-1; no firm D call. This CDR3 is 14 amino acids long. V was cut by 1 base and J by 1 base, with 8 bases left in between. The germline CDR1 and CDR2 sequences are SGDLS and YYNGEE. In nucleotides, the CDR3 is TGTGCCAGCAGCGTAAAAGCTGGGAACACTGAAGCTTTCTTT. Protein: CASSVKAGNTEAFF.

V is TRBV6-5 and J is TRBJ1-2, with D possibly TRBD1 on 5 matching bases. Germline CDR1 reads MNHEY; CDR2 reads SVGAGI. The germline V and J ends were trimmed by 0 bases and 5 bases, with 16 bases remaining between them. The CDR3 totals 16 residues. CDR3 sequence (DNA): TGTGCCAGCAGTTACTCGGCGAGAGGACAAGTATATGGCTACACCTTC. Translating it yields CASSYSARGQVYGYTF.

The rearrangement joins TRBV6-1 to TRBJ2-5; TRBD1 matches 7 bases. The last part of the DNA fits TRBJ2-7 better; the J call may be wrong. This CDR3 contains 14 residues. Germline loops: CDR1 MNHNS, CDR2 SASEGT. The CDR3: CASLDRSTSYEQYF. In nucleotides, the CDR3 is TGTGCCAGCTTGGACAGGTCTACGTCCTACGAGCAGTACTTC.

The chain uses TRBV5-4 and TRBJ2-1, with 15 bases lining up with TRBD2. The CDR3 runs 16 residues. The germline V gene encodes CDR1 SGHNT and CDR2 YYREEE (reference sequence). Unmatched junction bases numbered 5, after V lost 3 bases and J lost 7 bases. The CDR3 DNA follows: TGTGCCAGCAGCTACGGACTAGCGGGGGGGCGAAATGAGCAGTTCTTC. Its protein is CASSYGLAGGRNEQFF. The whole variable domain, filled in from reference TRBV5-4 and TRBJ2-1, reads ETGVTQSPTHLIKTRGQQVTLRCSSQSGHNTVSWYQQALGQGPQFIFQYYREEENGRGNFPPRFSGLQFPNYSSELNVNALELDDSALYLCASSYGLAGGRNEQFFGPGTRLTVL.

The chain recombines TRBV2 with TRBJ1-5, with 7 bases fitting TRBD1. This CDR3 contains 16 residues. Germline loops: CDR1 SNHLY, CDR2 FYNNEI. Trimming took 7 bases from V and 0 from J; bases not matched to a gene: 9. The CDR3 loop is CASTPQGGSSNQPQHF. In nucleotides, the CDR3 is TGTGCCAGCACCCCCCAGGGGGGAAGTAGCAATCAGCCCCAGCATTTT.

The chain uses TRBV5-4 and TRBJ1-2, with D maybe TRBD1 (6 bases). Germline CDR1 SGHNT, CDR2 YYREEE (reference sequence). Trimming left V 0 bases short and J 4 bases short, with 16 bases between. CDR3 size: 16 residues. The CDR3, as DNA: TGTGCCAGCAGCTTGGGCGGGGGGGGCAGCAGCTATGGCTACACCTTC. This encodes CASSLGGGGSSYGYTF.

This clone was found a few times. The chain links TRBV25-1 to TRBJ1-4; no clear D gene. The CDR3 is 14 residues long. Germline V gene lookup returns CDR1 MGHDK and CDR2 SYGVNS. Trimming took 5 bases from V and 8 from J, leaving 15 bases between them. The CDR3 coding sequence is TGTGCCAGCAGTAAAAGAGGGCAACCCGAAAAACTGTTTTTT. Translated, it gives CASSKRGQPEKLFF.

The chain recombines TRBV25-1 with TRBJ1-1, with TRBD1 as a possible D gene (5 bases). The CDR3 has 14 residues. The V gene lost 3 bases and the J gene lost 4 bases, with 12 bases spanning the gap. From germline, CDR1 is MGHDK and CDR2 SYGVNS. The CDR3 DNA is TGTGCCAGCAGTGATATAGACAGATTCACTGAAGCTTTCTTT. It specifies CASSDIDRFTEAFF.

The chain uses TRBV5-4 and TRBJ1-1, with no clear D. Germline lookup yields CDR1 SGHNT and CDR2 YYREEE (reference sequence). The length of the CDR3 is 13 residues. The V end lost 0 bases, the J end lost 2 bases, and 5 bases lay between the germline ends. CDR3 loop: CASSLGGNTEAFF. CDR3 in DNA: TGTGCCAGCAGCTTGGGCGGAAACACTGAAGCTTTCTTT. The variable domain in full, completed from reference TRBV5-4 and TRBJ1-1, reads ETGVTQSPTHLIKTRGQQVTLRCSSQSGHNTVSWYQQALGQGPQFIFQYYREEENGRGNFPPRFSGLQFPNYSSELNVNALELDDSALYLCASSLGGNTEAFFGQGTRLTVV.

The gene calls are TRBV11-3 and TRBJ2-7; possible D gene TRBD2, 5 bases. The CDR3 extends over 13 amino acids. V lost 2 bases and J 6 bases, leaving 11 bases between the germline ends. The germline V gene encodes CDR1 SGHNT and CDR2 YENEEA. CDR3 region: CASSLRLHSEQYF. CDR3 coding DNA: TGTGCCAGCAGCTTACGACTACATTCCGAGCAGTACTTC.

The chain employs TRBV7-2 and TRBJ1-1, with D maybe TRBD1 (5 bases). Trimming removed 2 bases at V and 3 bases at J, with 19 bases between. CDR1 SGHTA and CDR2 FQGNSA come from the germline V gene. The CDR3 is 17 amino acids. The CDR3 nucleotides are TGTGCCAGCAGCTTAAATGGTATAGGGGCGGGGGACACTGAAGCTTTCTTT. It encodes CASSLNGIGAGDTEAFF.

This chain connects TRBV7-6 to TRBJ2-5; TRBD2 might be the D (6 bases). The ends were cut back, 5 bases at V and 5 bases at J, with 18 bases in the middle. The CDR3 has 15 amino acids. Germline-derived CDR1 and CDR2 are SGHVS and FNYEAQ. The CDR3 reads CASSAIGSSGETQYF. The CDR3 coding sequence is TGTGCCAGCAGCGCAATCGGGAGTTCTGGGGAGACCCAGTACTTC.

V is TRBV5-6 and J is TRBJ1-1, with D hard to call. CDR1 and CDR2 (germline): SGHDT, YYEEEE. V shed 6 bases and J shed 4 bases, with 19 bases lying between them. The CDR3 sequence is 15 residues long. CDR3 sequence reads: CASTTQVLLGTEAFF. CDR3 DNA sequence: TGTGCCAGCACTACTCAGGTTCTGTTAGGCACTGAAGCTTTCTTT.

The sample holds one count of this clone. The V and J genes are TRBV2 and TRBJ2-3; maybe TRBD1 (5 bases). The CDR3 contains 14 residues. Trimming cost V 8 bases and J 4 bases, with 16 bases left between them. The germline gives CDR1 SNHLY, CDR2 FYNNEI. CDR3 DNA sequence: TGTGCCAGCCGAAAATACTCGACAGCAGATACGCAGTATTTT. Amino acids: CASRKYSTADTQYF.

The V and J genes are TRBV13 and TRBJ2-5, with D possibly matching TRBD2 (6 bases). With the DNA end fitting TRBJ2-7 better, the J assignment may be wrong. In germline, CDR1 is PRHDT, CDR2 FYEKMQ (reference sequence). This CDR3 comprises 15 residues. The CDR3 DNA follows: TGTGCCAGCAGCTTAGGGGCGGGGCGGGGCTACGAGCAGTACTTC. Translation gives CASSLGAGRGYEQYF.

This sequence joins TRBV18 and TRBJ1-5; D perhaps matches TRBD1 (6 bases). This CDR3 is built from 13 residues. V dropped 6 bases and J dropped 6 bases, with 12 bases sitting between them. Per germline, CDR1 KGHSH and CDR2 LQKENI. The CDR3 region has the DNA TGTGCCAGCTCGCTTATCAGGGGTCAGCCCCAGCATTTT. Amino acids: CASSLIRGQPQHF.

J is TRBJ1-1 and V is TRBV25-1; 8 positions agree with TRBD1. The CDR3 sequence is 12 residues long. V shed 2 bases, J shed 11 bases, and the junction held 4 bases outside the gene matches. CDR1 MGHDK and CDR2 SYGVNS come from the germline V gene. As DNA, the CDR3 is TGTGCCAGCAGTGAAGACAGGGGTGAGGCTTTCTTT. Translation gives CASSEDRGEAFF.

The chain recombines TRBV19 with TRBJ2-2; D is uncertain. Germline V gives CDR1 LNHDA, CDR2 SQIVND (reference sequence). The CDR3 is made up of 18 amino acids. Trimming cost V 0 bases and J 2 bases, with 16 bases left between them. The CDR3 nucleotides are TGTGCCAGTAGTATAGACCCTCCACGAGAGGAAAACACCGGGGAGCTGTTTTTT. Encoded protein: CASSIDPPREENTGELFF.